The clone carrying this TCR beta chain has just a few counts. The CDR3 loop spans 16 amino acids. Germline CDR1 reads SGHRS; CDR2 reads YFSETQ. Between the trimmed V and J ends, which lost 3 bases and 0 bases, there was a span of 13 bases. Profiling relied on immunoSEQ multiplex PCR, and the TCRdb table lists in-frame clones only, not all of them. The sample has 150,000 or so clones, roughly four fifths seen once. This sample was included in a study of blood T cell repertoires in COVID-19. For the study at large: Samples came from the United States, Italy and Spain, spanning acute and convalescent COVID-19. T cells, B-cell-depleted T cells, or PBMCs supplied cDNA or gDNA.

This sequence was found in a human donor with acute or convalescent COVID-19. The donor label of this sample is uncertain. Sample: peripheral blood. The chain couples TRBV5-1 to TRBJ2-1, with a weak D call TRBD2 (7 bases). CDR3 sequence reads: CASSSAGASSYNEQFF. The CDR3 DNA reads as TGCGCCAGCAGCTCCGCGGGGGCGAGCTCCTACAATGAGCAGTTCTTC. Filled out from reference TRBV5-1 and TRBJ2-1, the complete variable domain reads KAGVTQTPRYLIKTRGQQVTLSCSPISGHRSVSWYQQTPGQGLQFLFEYFSETQRNKGNFPGRFSGRQFSNSRSEMNVSTLELGDSALYLCASSSAGASSYNEQFFGPGTRLTVL.